This T cell receptor (beta chain) was sequenced during a study of OX40 agonist ivuxolimab in advanced cancers. Germline assignment: CDR1 LNHNV and CDR2 YYDKDF (reference sequence). The CDR3 extends over 17 amino acids. Trimming took 1 base from V and 0 from J, leaving 13 bases between them. This clone was detected only a few times. Generated by immunoSEQ multiplex PCR, the TCRdb table keeps only in-frame clones and is missing some. The sample holds approximately 25,000 clones; about 77% are singletons and the top ten take roughly 18%. The timepoints at which blood was sampled were baseline, cycle 4 day 1, and cycle 7 day 1.

This chain links TRBV15 with TRBJ2-4; TRBD1 is a possible D gene (6 bases). This receptor was taken from an adult with an advanced solid tumor such as melanoma, head and neck, liver or kidney cancer. Sequencing was performed on CD4+ or CD8+ T cells sorted from blood, taken in a trial of the OX40 agonist ivuxolimab. CDR3 sequence (DNA): TGTGCCACCAGCAGAGCAACAGGGCGGTTAGCCAAAAACATTCAGTACTTC. Translated, it gives CATSRATGRLAKNIQYF.